This T cell receptor beta chain was identified in a study of control samples from healthy donors and cancer patients. Libraries were prepared by immunoSEQ multiplex PCR; TCRdb keeps only in-frame clonotypes and omits some of them. The table has over 90,000 clones, roughly 90% seen once. Germline CDR1 KGHSH, CDR2 LQKENI. The CDR3 contains 15 residues. V was clipped by 3 bases and J by 6 bases; unmatched bases: 4. Sequencing was done on a sample of PBMCs. The J gene is TRBJ2-2, the V gene TRBV18, with 10 positions matching TRBD1. This clonotype was obtained from a man between 60 and 75 years old with lung cancer. The CDR3 region has the DNA TGTGCCAGCTCACCCCGGACAGGGGGGGCCGGGGAGCTGTTTTTT. Its translation: CASSPRTGGAGELFF.